A single sample gave rise to the 9 T cell receptor beta chains below, sequenced in a study of vaccination and CD4 T cells after COVID-19 (dated by TCRdb to 2022 to 2024). In the paper's terms, the treatment or condition label means: approximately 9-day PBMC culture with coronavirus spike peptide pools or control peptides (ViraFEST assay). Library preparation was by PCR. Sequencing used an Illumina iSeq 100. TCR sequencing of DNA from cultured CD4+ T cells used the Oncomine TCR Beta short-read assay at the Johns Hopkins FTIC core. The public reads were run again by TCRdb, first through fastp at Q25 and then through MiXCR, and only productive beta chains were kept. Each CDR3 protein appears once, grouped with its most common genes and DNA. Recorded for this sample are around 6,300 distinct CDR3 sequences; 60% to 85% of them occurred a single time. 15% to 20% of the sample belongs to the ten largest clones.

Their specific antigens are unknown. Sequenced material: CD4+ T cells from blood, cultured in vitro. The source of these receptors is a human donor who had recovered from COVID-19.

The V call is TRBV2, the J call TRBJ1-2; 8 bases are shared with TRBD1. Germline V gene sequence: CDR1 SNHLY, CDR2 FYNNEI. The V and J ends lost 6 bases and 3 bases, in that order; junction bases with no gene match: 6. The CDR3 runs 14 residues. CDR3 sequence: CASRKSGGDYGYTF. The DNA for the CDR3 is TGTGCCAGCAGAAAATCAGGGGGCGACTATGGCTACACCTTC.

This clonotype is a singleton in its sample. The V call is TRBV20-1, the J call TRBJ2-4; TRBD2 agrees at 14 bases. Germline CDR1 reads DFQATT; CDR2 reads SNEGSKA (reference sequence). Trimming took 1 base from V and 4 from J; bases not matched to a gene: 3. This CDR3 region has 16 residues. The CDR3 is CSARGLAGGRKNIQYF. As DNA, the CDR3 is TGCAGTGCTAGAGGACTAGCGGGAGGGAGAAAAAACATTCAGTACTTC.

This clonotype has just one count. The V and J genes are TRBV2 and TRBJ2-1, with TRBD2 matching over 9 bases. In germline, CDR1 is SNHLY, CDR2 FYNNEI. The J segment lost 5 bases and the V segment lost 7 bases, leaving 6 bases of the junction unmatched. This CDR3 contains 14 residues. CDR3 in DNA: TGTGCCAGCATCTTAGCGGGAGTAGACAATGAGCAGTTCTTC. It yields the protein CASILAGVDNEQFF.

This clonotype was observed a single time. J is TRBJ1-5 and V is TRBV28; D call uncertain. Germline V gene sequence: CDR1 MDHEN, CDR2 SYDVKM. The V end was cut by 5 bases, the J end by 4 bases, with 15 bases between. The CDR3 has 15 residues. The CDR3 here is CASSDSTSLNQPQHF. The DNA for the CDR3 is TGTGCCAGCAGTGACTCCACATCCTTGAATCAGCCCCAGCATTTT.

This clonotype is a singleton in its sample. This chain's CDR3 is CSARARGLSSYNEQFF. In DNA, the CDR3 is TGCAGTGCTAGGGCCAGGGGGCTCAGCTCCTACAATGAGCAGTTCTTC. The chain links TRBV20-1 to TRBJ2-1, with 8 bases that match TRBD1. V lost 3 bases and J lost 0; bases outside the gene matches: 7. The germline V gene has CDR1 DFQATT and CDR2 SNEGSKA (reference sequence). The length of the CDR3 is 16 residues.

The chain uses TRBV7-9 and TRBJ2-7; D is ambiguous. The CDR3 is 17 amino acids. Trimming removed 1 base at V and 5 bases at J, with 21 bases between. The germline V gene has CDR1 SEHNR and CDR2 FQNEAQ (reference sequence). CDR3 DNA sequence: TGTGCCAGCAGCTTAGAGCGCACCGGGTTGCTCAGGAACGAGCAGTACTTC. Translated: CASSLERTGLLRNEQYF.

The V gene is TRBV7-9, the J gene TRBJ1-2, with D maybe TRBD1 (6 bases). V lost 7 bases and J 7 bases, leaving 22 bases between the germline ends. The length of the CDR3 is 15 residues. CDR1 is SEHNR, CDR2 FQNEAQ, per germline (reference sequence). This chain's CDR3 is CASTRGEGGSTGYTF. CDR3 DNA sequence: TGTGCCAGCACCAGAGGGGAGGGGGGATCCACTGGCTACACCTTC.

The chain couples TRBV7-2 to TRBJ1-1, with a tentative D call TRBD1 (5 bases). CDR3 length: 15 amino acids. Trimming took off 1 base at V and 5 bases at J, with 14 bases between the two ends. Germline loops: CDR1 SGHTA, CDR2 FQGNSA. The chain's CDR3 is CASSLVSGGVTEAFF. CDR3 in DNA: TGTGCCAGCAGCTTAGTAAGTGGGGGAGTAACTGAAGCTTTCTTT.

The rearrangement joins TRBV19 to TRBJ1-5; 10 nucleotides match TRBD1. In germline, CDR1 is LNHDA, CDR2 SQIVND (reference sequence). The CDR3 consists of 18 residues. Unmatched junction bases numbered 18, after V lost 6 bases and J lost 7 bases. As DNA, the CDR3 is TGTGCCAGTAGGCCGGGACAGGGGACCGGTCAAAAATTCCAGCCCCAGCATTTT. This sequence encodes CASRPGQGTGQKFQPQHF.